Listed below are T cell receptor beta chains from one sample, sequenced in a study of blood T cell repertoires in COVID-19. The method was immunoSEQ multiplex PCR; TCRdb's version includes in-frame clones alone and lacks a portion of them. The data contain just under 80,000 clones, about 80% of them singletons. The sequenced material came from peripheral blood. The receptor source for this set is a woman in her seventies with acute or convalescent COVID-19. Both conserved end residues are part of each CDR3. A D gene is named only where the DNA matches it firmly. Clone sizes are given selectively: once, few, many, or a class where the clone is expanded.

d_gene | j_gene | v_gene | abundance | CDR3nt | CDR3aa
. | TRBJ1-1 | TRBV7-6 | . | TGTGCCAGCAGCTTAGTGGCAGGGTCGAACACTGAAGCTTTCTTT | CASSLVAGSNTEAFF
. | TRBJ1-2 | TRBV7-8 | . | TGTGCCAGCAGCTTAGGGAATCGGGGTTTCTATGGCTACACCTTC | CASSLGNRGFYGYTF
TRBD1 | TRBJ1-5 | TRBV27 | . | TGTGCCAGCAGTTTGGCGGGACAGCTCAATCAGCCCCAGCATTTT | CASSLAGQLNQPQHF
. | TRBJ2-7 | TRBV2 | . | TGTGCCAGCAGTGATTGGAGTGGCGAGCAGTACTTC | CASSDWSGEQYF
. | TRBJ2-1 | TRBV6-2/TRBV6-3 | . | TGTGCCAGCAGTTACATGGCTGCGGGGCCAGCCGGGAATGAGCAGTTCTTC | CASSYMAAGPAGNEQFF
. | TRBJ1-6 | TRBV5-6 | once | TGTGCCAGCAGCTTGGGACAGGTCTATAATTCACCCCTCCACTTT | CASSLGQVYNSPLHF
TRBD1 | TRBJ1-2 | TRBV24-1 | . | TGTGCCACCAGTGACCCGGGACAGGGACATGGCTACACCTTC | CATSDPGQGHGYTF
TRBD1 | TRBJ2-7 | TRBV5-4 | . | TGTGCCAGCGGACAGGGTTCGGGCTCCTACGAGCAGTACTTC | CASGQGSGSYEQYF
TRBD1 | TRBJ1-4 | TRBV6-4 | . | TGTGCCAGCAGTGACTCGAGTGGGGACAGGGGTCCTGAAAAACTGTTTTTT | CASSDSSGDRGPEKLFF
. | TRBJ2-7 | TRBV5-1 | . | TGCGCCAGCAGCCCCCTGGTGGCTTTCGAGCAGTACTTC | CASSPLVAFEQYF
TRBD1 | TRBJ2-3 | TRBV5-1 | . | TGCGCCAGCAGCTTGGCCTTGACAGGGAACACAGATACGCAGTATTTT | CASSLALTGNTDTQYF
. | TRBJ2-5 | TRBV4-1 | few | TGCGCCAGCAGCCAAGAAGGACCCGGGACGGGGGATACCCAGTACTTC | CASSQEGPGTGDTQYF
. | TRBJ1-1 | TRBV18 | . | TGTGCCAGCTCACCCACGACAGGGAACACTGAAGCTTTCTTT | CASSPTTGNTEAFF
. | TRBJ2-1 | TRBV6-6 | . | TGTGCCAGCAGTTACTTGAGGGATCGCGATGAGCAGTTCTTC | CASSYLRDRDEQFF
. | TRBJ2-7 | TRBV7-8 | . | TGTGCCAGCAGCTTAGCGTTTGGGCCAGGAACCTACGAGCAGTACTTC | CASSLAFGPGTYEQYF
TRBD1 | TRBJ2-1 | TRBV5-1 | . | TGCGCCAGCAGCTTGGTCGACAGGGTGAATGAGCAGTTCTTC | CASSLVDRVNEQFF
TRBD1 | TRBJ2-2 | TRBV19 | few | TGTGCCAGTAGGAAGGGCTCGACAGGGAGAGGCACCGGGGAGCTGTTTTTT | CASRKGSTGRGTGELFF
. | TRBJ1-4 | TRBV4-2 | . | TGTGCCAGCAGCCTAGACCCTGCAACTAATGAAAAACTGTTTTTT | CASSLDPATNEKLFF
TRBD1 | TRBJ1-2 | TRBV6-7 | few | TGTGCCAGCAGTACAGAGGGACAGCCGTCACTTGGCTACACCTTC | CASSTEGQPSLGYTF
. | TRBJ1-2 | TRBV5-1 | . | TGCGCCAGCAGCGAGGATAAAGTGGATGGCTACACCTTC | CASSEDKVDGYTF
TRBD2 | TRBJ2-2 | TRBV5-1 | . | TGCGCCAGCAGCTTGGGGTCGGGACTATTCACCGGGGAGCTGTTTTTT | CASSLGSGLFTGELFF
TRBD2 | TRBJ2-3 | TRBV7-3 | . | TGTGCCAGCAGCTCCCGGACTAGCGGGGGGGCGGATACGCAGTATTTT | CASSSRTSGGADTQYF
. | TRBJ1-2 | TRBV7-8 | once | TGTGCCAGCAGCTTAGAGCGTGGTGGCTACACCTTC | CASSLERGGYTF
. | TRBJ1-2 | TRBV19 | once | TGTGCCAGTAGTATGGGGTTAACGGGAGGAGGCTACACCTTC | CASSMGLTGGGYTF
TRBD1 | TRBJ1-2 | TRBV6-2/TRBV6-3 | . | TGTGCCAGCACCCCAGGGGGAAACTATGGCTACACCTTC | CASTPGGNYGYTF
. | TRBJ1-2 | TRBV19 | . | TGTGCCAGTAGGAGACCTGACAGAGCCTATGGCTACACCTTC | CASRRPDRAYGYTF
. | TRBJ1-2 | TRBV4-1 | . | TGCGCCAGCAGCCAAGAGGAGGGAGGGGTTGGGGGCTACACCTTC | CASSQEEGGVGGYTF
. | TRBJ1-2 | TRBV7-2 | few | TGTGCCAGCAGCTTAGGCACGGCTAACTATGGCTACACCTTC | CASSLGTANYGYTF
TRBD1 | TRBJ2-7 | TRBV6-5 | few | TGTGCCAGCAGTCCTGGGACAGGCCTCTCCTACGAGCAGTACTTC | CASSPGTGLSYEQYF
. | TRBJ2-7 | TRBV4-3 | . | TGCGCCAGCAGCCAAGACTTAATCGGGGGGCAGTACTTC | CASSQDLIGGQYF
TRBD1 | TRBJ1-4 | TRBV19 | . | TGTGCCAGTAGTATAGAAGGGACAGGGCGGAAAAAACTGTTTTTT | CASSIEGTGRKKLFF
TRBD2 | TRBJ2-7 | TRBV12-3/TRBV12-4 | . | TGTGCCAGCTTCCGGGCGGGGGTTTACGAGCAGTACTTC | CASFRAGVYEQYF
. | TRBJ1-5 | TRBV3-1/TRBV3-2 | . | TGTGCCAGCAGCCAAGATGCCAGAGCGAGCAATCAGCCCCAGCATTTT | CASSQDARASNQPQHF
. | TRBJ1-5 | TRBV7-9 | . | TGTGCCAGCAGCTTTGGCCCCCCTCTTGACCAGCATTTT | CASSFGPPLDQHF
. | TRBJ2-5 | TRBV10-1 | . | TGCGCCACTAGACCGCGTGAGACCCAGTACTTC | CATRPRETQYF
TRBD1 | TRBJ1-6 | TRBV6-5 | few | TGTGCCACTCCGGGTGGACAGGGGTCTGATTCACCCCTCCACTTT | CATPGGQGSDSPLHF
TRBD1 | TRBJ1-2 | TRBV24-1 | . | TGTGCCACCAGTGATTCCCGAGACAGGGTCGGTTTTTCTGGCTACACCTTC | CATSDSRDRVGFSGYTF
. | TRBJ2-1 | TRBV19 | once | TGTGCCAGTAGTATGGCCCAGGGGAGAGGCGCCTACAATGAGCAGTTCTTC | CASSMAQGRGAYNEQFF
. | TRBJ2-1 | TRBV7-8 | . | TGTGCCAGCACCCCGGGGAGCTCCTACAATGAGCAGTTCTTC | CASTPGSSYNEQFF
. | TRBJ1-4 | TRBV9 | . | TGTGCCAGCAGCGTAGGGGCAGGGGAGCGTGAAAAACTGTTTTTT | CASSVGAGEREKLFF
TRBD1 | TRBJ1-4 | TRBV7-9 | . | TGTGCCAGCAGCTTGGGACAGGCTAATGAAAAACTGTTTTTT | CASSLGQANEKLFF
. | TRBJ2-5 | TRBV7-2 | . | TGTGCCAGCAGGCCAAACCACAGGGTCCGTGAGACCCAGTACTTC | CASRPNHRVRETQYF